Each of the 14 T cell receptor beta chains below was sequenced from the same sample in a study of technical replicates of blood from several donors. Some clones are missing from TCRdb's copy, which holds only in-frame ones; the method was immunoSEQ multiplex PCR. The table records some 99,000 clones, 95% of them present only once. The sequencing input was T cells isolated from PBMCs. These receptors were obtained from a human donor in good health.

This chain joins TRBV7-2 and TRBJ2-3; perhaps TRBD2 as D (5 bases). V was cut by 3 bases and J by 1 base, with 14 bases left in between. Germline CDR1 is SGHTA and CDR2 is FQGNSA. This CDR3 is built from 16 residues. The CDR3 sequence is CASSFGGRKGTDTQYF. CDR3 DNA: TGTGCCAGCAGCTTCGGAGGTAGAAAAGGCACAGATACGCAGTATTTT.

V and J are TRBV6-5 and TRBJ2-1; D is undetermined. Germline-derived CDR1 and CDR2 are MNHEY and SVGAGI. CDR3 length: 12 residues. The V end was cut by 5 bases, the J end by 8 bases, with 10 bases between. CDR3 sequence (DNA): TGTGCCAGCAGTGGGTCGGGTCATGAGCAGTTCTTC. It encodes CASSGSGHEQFF.

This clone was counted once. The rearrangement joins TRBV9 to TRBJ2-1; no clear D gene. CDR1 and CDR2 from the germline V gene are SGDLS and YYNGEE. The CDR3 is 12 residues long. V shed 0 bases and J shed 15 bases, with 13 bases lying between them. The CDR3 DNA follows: TGTGCCAGCAGCGTAGACGGGTCCCCCTTGTTCTTC. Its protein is CASSVDGSPLFF.

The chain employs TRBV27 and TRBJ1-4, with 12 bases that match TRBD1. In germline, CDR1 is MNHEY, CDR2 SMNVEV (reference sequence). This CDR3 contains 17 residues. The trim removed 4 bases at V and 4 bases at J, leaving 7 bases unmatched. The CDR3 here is CASSYRDRGPSNEKLFF. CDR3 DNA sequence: TGTGCCAGCAGTTACCGGGACAGGGGGCCAAGTAATGAAAAACTGTTTTTT.

The CDR3 nucleotides read TGTGCCAGCAGCGTAGCGACTAGCGGGAACGAGCAGTACTTC. Amino acids: CASSVATSGNEQYF. The V gene is TRBV9, the J gene TRBJ2-7, with 11 positions matching TRBD2. Germline-derived CDR1 and CDR2 are SGDLS and YYNGEE. V lost 0 bases and J lost 5; bases outside the gene matches: 1. CDR3 size: 14 residues.

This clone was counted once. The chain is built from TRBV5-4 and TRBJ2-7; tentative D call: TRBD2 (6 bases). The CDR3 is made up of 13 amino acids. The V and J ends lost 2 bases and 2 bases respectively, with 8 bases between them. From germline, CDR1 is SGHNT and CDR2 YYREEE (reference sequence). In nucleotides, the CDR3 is TGTGCCAGCAGCTTCAGCGGGCCCTACGAGCAGTACTTC. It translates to CASSFSGPYEQYF.

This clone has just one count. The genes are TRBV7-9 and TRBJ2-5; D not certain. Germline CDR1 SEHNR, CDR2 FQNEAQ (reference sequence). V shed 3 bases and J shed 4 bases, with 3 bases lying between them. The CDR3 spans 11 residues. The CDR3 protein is CASSFLETQYF. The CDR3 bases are TGTGCCAGCAGCTTCTTAGAGACCCAGTACTTC.

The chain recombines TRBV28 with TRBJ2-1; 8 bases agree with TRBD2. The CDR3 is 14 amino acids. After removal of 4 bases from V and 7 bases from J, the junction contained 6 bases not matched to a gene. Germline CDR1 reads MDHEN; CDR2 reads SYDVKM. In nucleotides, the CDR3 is TGTGCCAGCAGTTCAGCGGGAGTGGTGAATGAGCAGTTCTTC. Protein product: CASSSAGVVNEQFF.

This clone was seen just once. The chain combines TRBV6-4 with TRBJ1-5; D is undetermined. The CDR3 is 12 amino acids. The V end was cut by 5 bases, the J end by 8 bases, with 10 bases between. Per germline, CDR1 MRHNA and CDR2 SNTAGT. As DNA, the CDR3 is TGTGCCAGCAGTATACGAGAGGAGCCCCAGCATTTT. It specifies CASSIREEPQHF.

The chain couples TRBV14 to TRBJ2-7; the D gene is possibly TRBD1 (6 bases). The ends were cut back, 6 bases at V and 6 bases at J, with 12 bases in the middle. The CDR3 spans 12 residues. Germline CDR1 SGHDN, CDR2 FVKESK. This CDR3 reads CASSSGGGEQYF. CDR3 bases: TGTGCCAGCAGTTCTGGGGGCGGCGAGCAGTACTTC.

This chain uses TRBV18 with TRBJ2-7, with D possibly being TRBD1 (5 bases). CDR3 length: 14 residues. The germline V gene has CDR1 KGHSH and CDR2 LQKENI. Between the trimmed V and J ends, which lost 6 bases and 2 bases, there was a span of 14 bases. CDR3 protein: CASSAPAGTYEQYF. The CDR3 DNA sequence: TGTGCCAGCTCGGCCCCGGCAGGGACCTACGAGCAGTACTTC.

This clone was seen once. CDR3 DNA sequence: TGTGCCAGTAGTGCAAGGGGGCAAGAGACCCAGTACTTC. Protein product: CASSARGQETQYF. The rearrangement joins TRBV19 to TRBJ2-5; D perhaps matches TRBD1 (6 bases). Germline assignment: CDR1 LNHDA and CDR2 SQIVND (reference sequence). V lost 5 bases and J 2 bases, leaving 9 bases between the germline ends. The CDR3 is 13 residues long.

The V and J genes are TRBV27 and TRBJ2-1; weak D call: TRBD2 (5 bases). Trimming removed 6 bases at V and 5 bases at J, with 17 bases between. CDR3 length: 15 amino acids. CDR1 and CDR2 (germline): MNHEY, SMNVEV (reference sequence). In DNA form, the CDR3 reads TGTGCCAGCAGGGGCGCCCGGGGTATAAACAATGAGCAGTTCTTC. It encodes CASRGARGINNEQFF.

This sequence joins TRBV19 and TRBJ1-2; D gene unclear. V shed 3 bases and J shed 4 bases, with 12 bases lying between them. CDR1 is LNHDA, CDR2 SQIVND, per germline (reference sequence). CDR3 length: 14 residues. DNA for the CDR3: TGTGCCAGTAGTATCGTAGGCCGAGGCTATGGCTACACCTTC. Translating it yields CASSIVGRGYGYTF.